This TCR beta chain was profiled in a study of molecular identifiers for immune sequencing clone quantification. From germline, CDR1 is MNHEY and CDR2 SVGEGT. J gave up 4 bases and V 3 bases, and 3 bases lay outside the gene matches. The CDR3 totals 14 residues. This clonotype was detected many times. Sorting recovered naive CD8 T cells on a CD8+CD4-CCR7+CD45RA+ profile. Previously described methods and listed TCR primers were employed for the bulk TCR libraries. MiXCR, applied by TCRdb to the PCR reads, yields one record per CDR3 protein. This table has fewer than 75,000 distinct CDR3 sequences, less than 20% appearing once.

The genes are TRBV6-2 or TRBV6-3 and TRBJ2-1, with TRBD2 matching over 7 bases. The TCR originated in a human donor in good health. Some libraries in this study had Jurkat cell RNA spiked in. Sample: naive CD8+ T cells from blood, with Jurkat cell RNA spiked in. Specified subset: FACS-sorted CD8+CD4-CCR7+CD45RA+ naive T cells. CDR3 loop: CASSYLAGYNEQFF. CDR3 DNA: TGTGCCAGCAGTTATTTAGCGGGTTACAATGAGCAGTTCTTC.